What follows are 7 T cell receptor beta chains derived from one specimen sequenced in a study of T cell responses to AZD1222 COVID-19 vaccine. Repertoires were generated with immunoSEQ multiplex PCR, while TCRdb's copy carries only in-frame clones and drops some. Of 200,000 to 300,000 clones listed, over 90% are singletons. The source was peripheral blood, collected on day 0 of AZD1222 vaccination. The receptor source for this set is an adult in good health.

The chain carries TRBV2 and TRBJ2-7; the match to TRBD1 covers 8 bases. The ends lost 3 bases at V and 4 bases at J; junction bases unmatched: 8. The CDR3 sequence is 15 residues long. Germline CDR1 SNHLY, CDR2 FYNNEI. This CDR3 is CASSDFGQGKYEQYF. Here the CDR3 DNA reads TGTGCCAGCAGTGATTTTGGACAGGGTAAATACGAGCAGTACTTC.

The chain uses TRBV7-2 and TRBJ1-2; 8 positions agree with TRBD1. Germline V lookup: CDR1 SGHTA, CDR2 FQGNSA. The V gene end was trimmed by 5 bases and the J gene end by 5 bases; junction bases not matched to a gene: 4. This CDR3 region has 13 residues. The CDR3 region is CASSLDRVYGYTF. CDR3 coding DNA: TGTGCCAGCAGCCTGGACAGGGTTTATGGCTACACCTTC.

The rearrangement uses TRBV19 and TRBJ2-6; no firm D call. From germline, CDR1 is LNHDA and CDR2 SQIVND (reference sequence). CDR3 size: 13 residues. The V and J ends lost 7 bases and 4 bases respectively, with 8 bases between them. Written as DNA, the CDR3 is TGTGCCAGTAAAGGGTCGGGGGCCAACGTCCTGACTTTC. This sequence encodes CASKGSGANVLTF.

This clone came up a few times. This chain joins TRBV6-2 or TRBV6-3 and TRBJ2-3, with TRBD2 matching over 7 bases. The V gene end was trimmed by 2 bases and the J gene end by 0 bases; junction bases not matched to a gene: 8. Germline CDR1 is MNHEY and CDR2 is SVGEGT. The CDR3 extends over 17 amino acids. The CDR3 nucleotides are TGTGCCAGCAGTTACGCGGCTAGCGGCACTAGCACAGATACGCAGTATTTT. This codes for CASSYAASGTSTDTQYF.

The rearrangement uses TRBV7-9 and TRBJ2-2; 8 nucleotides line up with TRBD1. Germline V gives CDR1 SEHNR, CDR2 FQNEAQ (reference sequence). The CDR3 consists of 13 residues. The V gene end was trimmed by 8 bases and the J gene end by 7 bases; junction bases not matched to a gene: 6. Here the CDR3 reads CASDYRGIGELFF. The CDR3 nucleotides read TGTGCCAGCGACTACAGGGGGATCGGGGAGCTGTTTTTT.

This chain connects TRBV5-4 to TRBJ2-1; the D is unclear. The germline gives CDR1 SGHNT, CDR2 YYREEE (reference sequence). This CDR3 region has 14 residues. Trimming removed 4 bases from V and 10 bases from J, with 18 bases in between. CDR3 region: CASSPRGPASEQFF. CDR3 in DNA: TGTGCCAGCAGCCCCCGTGGGCCGGCATCCGAGCAGTTCTTC.

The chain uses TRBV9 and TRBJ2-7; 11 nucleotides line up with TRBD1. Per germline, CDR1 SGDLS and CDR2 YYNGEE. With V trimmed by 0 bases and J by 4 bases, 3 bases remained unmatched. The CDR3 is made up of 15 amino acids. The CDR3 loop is CASSVAGQGAYEQYF. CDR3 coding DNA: TGTGCCAGCAGCGTAGCCGGACAGGGGGCTTACGAGCAGTACTTC.